This T cell receptor (beta chain) is drawn from a study of cytomegalovirus exposure and HLA in healthy donors. Study outcomes and limitations: There were some V segments, including TRBV6-2 and TRBV6-3, excluded as indistinguishable.

In the PCR, 60 Vbeta and 13 Jbeta primers were used. As processed by the authors: About 11 million shared chains were among the 60 million to 80 million unique TCR beta chains that a later analysis counted. Sequencing was performed with immunoSEQ multiplex PCR; in TCRdb, only in-frame clones are kept and a portion is missing. That table gives V, J and clone size, and the DNA gave D and trimming. The repertoire holds about 140,000 clones, with about 77% as singletons. Notes on this clone: Its antigen is not identified.

The germline V gene has CDR1 DFQATT and CDR2 SNEGSKA (reference sequence). V gave up 6 bases and J gave up 6 bases, with 8 bases separating them. This CDR3 has 11 residues. Donors were ostensibly healthy at sampling, although undocumented immune exposures were probable. This TCR came from a female donor in good health and CMV-seronegative. The specimen sequenced was PBMCs. The J gene is TRBJ2-2, the V gene TRBV20-1; no definite D call. This CDR3 reads CSAQYSGELFF. DNA of the CDR3: TGCAGTGCCCAATACTCCGGGGAGCTGTTTTTT.